A single sample is the source of the 27 T cell receptor beta chains below, sequenced in a study of blood T cell repertoires in COVID-19. The data were produced by immunoSEQ multiplex PCR, yet TCRdb's version contains in-frame clones alone and is incomplete. The data hold under 150,000 clones, with over 85% observed a single time. Sequenced input: peripheral blood. The receptors come from a man aged 50 to 59 with active COVID-19.

The chain carries TRBV5-1 and TRBJ2-1; the match to TRBD2 covers 8 bases. The germline CDR1 and CDR2 sequences are SGHRS and YFSETQ. The CDR3 consists of 15 residues. V dropped 0 bases and J dropped 7; count of bases not matched to a gene: 6. CDR3 sequence (DNA): TGCGCCAGCAGCTTGGATCGCGGGAGGAGAAATGAGCAGTTCTTC. Translating it yields CASSLDRGRRNEQFF.

In this sample, this clone turned up a few times. This chain connects TRBV6-5 to TRBJ2-5; no definite D call. Germline-derived CDR1 and CDR2 are MNHEY and SVGAGI. Trimming left V 10 bases short and J 5 bases short, with 8 bases between. CDR3 length: 10 residues. CDR3 in DNA: TGTGCCACCACGGAGGAGACCCAGTACTTC. Amino acids: CATTEETQYF.

The chain combines TRBV3-1 (or the pseudogene TRBV3-2) with TRBJ2-5, with D possibly matching TRBD2 (6 bases). The CDR3 runs 15 residues. Germline assignment: CDR1 LGHDT and CDR2 YNNKEL (reference sequence). Between the trimmed V and J ends, which lost 3 bases and 4 bases, there was a span of 15 bases. CDR3 bases: TGTGCCAGCAGCCAGACCGGGACTTGGGGAGAGACCCAGTACTTC. It encodes CASSQTGTWGETQYF.

This sequence joins TRBV11-2 and TRBJ2-2, with TRBD2 as a possible D gene (5 bases). Looked up from germline, CDR1 is SGHAT and CDR2 is FQNNGV. The CDR3 has 14 amino acids. With 4 bases removed from V and 2 bases from J, the gap between germline ends came to 8 bases. CDR3 loop: CASSWTLNTGELFF. The CDR3 DNA reads as TGTGCCAGCAGCTGGACTTTAAACACCGGGGAGCTGTTTTTT.

This chain links TRBV5-6 with TRBJ1-5; TRBD1 aligns across 9 bases. Germline CDR1 reads SGHDT; CDR2 reads YYEEEE. V dropped 2 bases and J dropped 4; count of bases not matched to a gene: 4. The length of the CDR3 is 15 residues. The CDR3 DNA reads TGTGCCAGCAGCTTCCAGGGGACAGGGAATCAGCCCCAGCATTTT. Encoded protein: CASSFQGTGNQPQHF.

The V gene is TRBV5-6, the J gene TRBJ1-1, with unresolved D. Germline-derived CDR1 and CDR2 are SGHDT and YYEEEE. CDR3 length equals 15 residues. The V and J ends lost 2 bases and 4 bases respectively, with 15 bases between them. DNA for the CDR3: TGTGCCAGCAGCTTCCGGTCCGGGTTAGGCACTGAAGCTTTCTTT. This gives the protein CASSFRSGLGTEAFF.

The chain couples TRBV30 to TRBJ1-2; D is possibly TRBD1 (5 bases). The CDR3 spans 13 residues. Trimming removed 4 bases at V and 0 bases at J, with 9 bases between. Germline V gene sequence: CDR1 GTSNPN, CDR2 SVGIG (reference sequence). For the CDR3, the DNA is TGTGCCTGGACGGACATGACTAACTATGGCTACACCTTC. It specifies CAWTDMTNYGYTF. The full variable domain, rest sourced from reference TRBV30 and TRBJ1-2, is SQTIHQWPATLVQPVGSPLSLECTVEGTSNPNLYWYRQAAGRGLQLLFYSVGIGQISSEVPQNLSASRPQDRQFILSSKKLLLSDSGFYLCAWTDMTNYGYTFGSGTRLTVV.

The chain has TRBV27 and TRBJ1-2; TRBD1 matches at 9 bases. Per the germline V gene, CDR1 is MNHEY and CDR2 is SMNVEV (reference sequence). Trimming removed 2 bases from V and 6 bases from J; junction bases left unmatched: 1. The CDR3 has 13 amino acids. CDR3 protein: CASSLGTGHGYTF. DNA of the CDR3: TGTGCCAGCAGTTTAGGGACAGGGCATGGCTACACCTTC.

The chain employs TRBV3-1 (or the pseudogene TRBV3-2) and TRBJ2-3, with 7 bases lining up with TRBD1. The CDR3 sequence is 15 residues long. Germline CDR1 LGHDT, CDR2 YNNKEL (reference sequence). Losses at the gene ends were 4 bases for V and 5 bases for J; bases not matched to a gene: 9. This CDR3 is CASSPGQTRVDTQYF. As DNA, the CDR3 is TGTGCCAGCAGCCCGGGACAGACCCGTGTAGATACGCAGTATTTT.

This rearrangement joins TRBV12-5 to TRBJ2-3; 8 nucleotides line up with TRBD2. Germline V CDR1 and CDR2: LGHNT, FRNRAP. The length of the CDR3 is 16 residues. J was trimmed by 9 bases and V by 1 base; bases with no gene match: 12. The CDR3 sequence: CASGLAPGTRGRTQYF. The CDR3 coding sequence is TGTGCTAGTGGTTTGGCCCCCGGGACTAGGGGTCGCACGCAGTATTTT. The variable domain in full, completed from reference TRBV12-5 and TRBJ2-3, reads DARVTQTPRHKVTEMGQEVTMRCQPILGHNTVFWYRQTMMQGLELLAYFRNRAPLDDSGMPKDRFSAEMPDATLATLKIQPSEPRDSAVYFCASGLAPGTRGRTQYFGPGTRLTVL.

A few counts support this clone. The chain is built from TRBV4-1 and TRBJ1-5; 7 bases are shared with TRBD1. Germline-derived CDR1 and CDR2 are MGHRA and YSYEKL. J lost 4 bases, V lost 4 bases, and 7 bases had no gene match. The CDR3 spans 15 residues. CDR3 in DNA: TGCGCCAGCAGCCTGGACCAGGGGGTGAATCAGCCCCAGCATTTT. Translating it yields CASSLDQGVNQPQHF.

The J gene is TRBJ2-5, the V gene TRBV7-9, with a tentative D call TRBD2 (5 bases). The V end lost 1 base, the J end lost 7 bases, and 19 bases lay between the germline ends. Germline assignment: CDR1 SEHNR and CDR2 FQNEAQ (reference sequence). This CDR3 has 16 amino acids. CDR3 sequence (DNA): TGTGCCAGCAGCTTAGGTCGGGTGAGGATCAGCGGGACCCAGTACTTC. This gives the protein CASSLGRVRISGTQYF. The complete variable domain, with remaining parts taken from reference TRBV7-9 and TRBJ2-5, reads DTGVSQNPRHKITKRGQNVTFRCDPISEHNRLYWYRQTLGQGPEFLTYFQNEAQLEKSRLLSDRFSAERPKGSFSTLEIQRTEQGDSAMYLCASSLGRVRISGTQYFGPGTRLLVL.

This clone is a singleton in its sample. The rearrangement joins TRBV12-3 or TRBV12-4 to TRBJ1-6; no clear D gene. The CDR3 runs to 13 residues. With 4 bases removed from V and 7 bases from J, the gap between germline ends came to 8 bases. CDR3 DNA: TGTGCCAGCAGTTGGCGGTCCAATTCACCCCTCCACTTT. Amino acids: CASSWRSNSPLHF.

The chain employs TRBV4-1 and TRBJ1-6; TRBD1 might be the D (5 bases). Germline loops: CDR1 MGHRA, CDR2 YSYEKL. The CDR3 covers 16 residues. V was clipped by 3 bases and J by 7 bases, with 16 bases between them. The CDR3 loop reads CASSHESDSTNSPLHF. DNA for the CDR3: TGCGCCAGCAGCCATGAATCCGACAGCACCAATTCACCCCTCCACTTT.

The rearrangement uses TRBV19 and TRBJ2-1, with 9 bases that match TRBD2. This CDR3 is 16 amino acids long. CDR1 LNHDA and CDR2 SQIVND come from the germline V gene (reference sequence). The V segment lost 3 bases and the J segment 5 bases; nucleotides outside the gene matches: 8. Here the CDR3 DNA reads TGTGCCAGTAGTATTTTAGCGGGGGTGGTTAACAATGAGCAGTTCTTC. Protein: CASSILAGVVNNEQFF.

The V gene is TRBV5-1, the J gene TRBJ2-1; TRBD2 agrees at 14 bases. The CDR3 is made up of 19 amino acids. The V segment lost 4 bases and the J segment 0 bases; nucleotides outside the gene matches: 9. The germline V gene has CDR1 SGHRS and CDR2 YFSETQ. DNA for the CDR3: TGCGCCAGCAGCCCGACCGGGACTAGCGGGAGTCCCTCCTACAATGAGCAGTTCTTC. This sequence encodes CASSPTGTSGSPSYNEQFF.

The chain joins TRBV7-8 to TRBJ1-5, with 8 bases fitting TRBD1. CDR1 and CDR2 (germline): SGHVS, FQNEAQ. This CDR3 region has 15 residues. Unmatched junction bases numbered 9, after V lost 5 bases and J lost 6 bases. CDR3: CASSTRTGFRQPQHF. CDR3 DNA sequence: TGTGCCAGCAGCACCCGGACAGGGTTCCGTCAGCCCCAGCATTTT.

The chain recombines TRBV9 with TRBJ1-5; 12 bases agree with TRBD1. Germline CDR1 and CDR2: SGDLS and YYNGEE. This CDR3 comprises 16 residues. Trimming cost V 3 bases and J 2 bases; bases outside gene matches: 3. The CDR3 loop is CASSAGTGGGNQPQHF. In DNA form, the CDR3 reads TGTGCCAGCAGCGCCGGGACAGGGGGCGGCAATCAGCCCCAGCATTTT.

This chain joins TRBV3-1 (or the pseudogene TRBV3-2) and TRBJ2-1; maybe TRBD2 (7 bases). The CDR3 has 16 residues. The V end lost 4 bases, the J end lost 6 bases, and 19 bases lay between the germline ends. Per the germline V gene, CDR1 is LGHDT and CDR2 is YNNKEL (reference sequence). This CDR3 is CASSLRGLGGFNEQFF. CDR3 in DNA: TGTGCCAGCAGCCTCAGAGGACTAGGGGGGTTCAATGAGCAGTTCTTC.

This chain connects TRBV5-1 to TRBJ2-3; 9 bases are a match to TRBD2. The CDR3 is made up of 16 amino acids. Germline loops: CDR1 SGHRS, CDR2 YFSETQ. V lost 0 bases to trimming and J lost 5 bases; unmatched junction nucleotides: 7. The CDR3 here is CASSLDAGGPGDTQYF. The CDR3 bases are TGCGCCAGCAGCTTGGATGCGGGGGGGCCGGGAGATACGCAGTATTTT.

V and J are TRBV5-1 and TRBJ1-1, with D possibly being TRBD1 (5 bases). The ends were cut back, 0 bases at V and 0 bases at J, with 15 bases in the middle. Per germline, CDR1 SGHRS and CDR2 YFSETQ. This CDR3 region has 17 residues. The CDR3: CASSLVSGRGMNTEAFF. The CDR3 DNA reads TGCGCCAGCAGCTTGGTTTCGGGGCGGGGGATGAACACTGAAGCTTTCTTT.

The chain employs TRBV9 and TRBJ1-1; no clear D gene. Germline V gene data show CDR1 as SGDLS and CDR2 as YYNGEE. CDR3 length: 16 residues. The V gene lost 5 bases and the J gene lost 0 bases, with 17 bases spanning the gap. CDR3 sequence (DNA): TGTGCCAGCAGGGAATGGGGAACGGGAGTGAACACTGAAGCTTTCTTT. This encodes CASREWGTGVNTEAFF.

The rearrangement links TRBV4-2 to TRBJ1-4, with D possibly TRBD1 on 5 matching bases. CDR3 length: 17 amino acids. The ends were cut back, 1 base at V and 0 bases at J, with 12 bases in the middle. From germline, CDR1 is LGHNA and CDR2 YNFKEQ. The DNA of the CDR3 is TGTGCCAGCAGCCAAGTCGGAGGAGGGGCAACTAATGAAAAACTGTTTTTT. This gives the protein CASSQVGGGATNEKLFF.

The V and J genes are TRBV4-2 and TRBJ2-7; 9 positions agree with TRBD1. Germline CDR1 reads LGHNA; CDR2 reads YNFKEQ. V gave up 3 bases and J gave up 4 bases; unmatched junction bases: 1. The CDR3 covers 13 residues. The CDR3 DNA is TGTGCCAGCAGCCATGGACAGGGGTACGAGCAGTACGTC. Amino acids: CASSHGQGYEQYV.

The chain links TRBV14 to TRBJ1-2; 9 nucleotides match TRBD1. V lost 1 base and J lost 3; bases outside the gene matches: 3. The CDR3 is 15 residues long. The germline gives CDR1 SGHDN, CDR2 FVKESK. The CDR3 nucleotides are TGTGCCAGCAGCCAAGCGGACAGGGGATACTATGGCTACACCTTC. Protein product: CASSQADRGYYGYTF.

The genes are TRBV4-1 and TRBJ2-1; 8 nucleotides line up with TRBD2. The length of the CDR3 is 16 residues. CDR1 is MGHRA, CDR2 YSYEKL, per germline. J lost 7 bases, V lost 1 base, and 9 bases had no gene match. The CDR3 DNA reads TGCGCCAGCAGCCAAGCAGCGGGAGCTATGGGTAATGAGCAGTTCTTC. This sequence encodes CASSQAAGAMGNEQFF.

With respect to this clone: Other nucleotide sequences in the sample specify the same CDR3. This chain uses TRBV6-2 or TRBV6-3 with TRBJ2-2; 7 bases map to TRBD2. Germline V gene data show CDR1 as MNHEY and CDR2 as SVGEGT. The CDR3 covers 16 residues. V shed 0 bases, J shed 0 bases, and the junction held 1 base outside the gene matches. CDR3 in amino acids: CASSYSGGANTGELFF. DNA for the CDR3: TGTGCCAGCAGTTACTCGGGAGGGGCGAACACCGGGGAGCTGTTTTTT.